This paragraph reports one TCR beta chain. As handled by the study authors: Counts of nucleated cells, estimated from reference gene primer amplification, were obtained. Here immunoSEQ multiplex PCR was the method, and the copy in TCRdb shows in-frame clones only, minus some. For V, J and clone size, that table is used; D and trimming come from the DNA. The data show a few hundred thousand clones, roughly nine tenths seen once. V dropped 0 bases and J dropped 4 bases, with 15 bases sitting between them. CDR1 and CDR2 (germline): LGHNT, FRNRAP. The CDR3 runs to 17 residues. Participants were placed into cohorts based on the clinical history they reported. The study counted Cohort 3 donors as recovered given two negative PCRs, clearance, or symptom resolution. This entry belongs to a study of blood T cell repertoires in COVID-19. Study as a whole: Whether acute or convalescent, the COVID-19 samples came from the United States, Italy and Spain.

The TCR sequence derives from a young man who had recovered from COVID-19. The sequenced sample consisted of PBMCs or T cells enriched from blood (not recorded which). The rearrangement links TRBV12-5 to TRBJ2-2; D is perhaps TRBD2 (7 bases). CDR3 nucleotides: TGTGCTAGTGGTTTGGTACTGGGAGGGGGAACCACCGGGGAGCTGTTTTTT. This codes for CASGLVLGGGTTGELFF.